The 21 T cell receptor beta chains reported below all come from one sample, sequenced in a study of cytomegalovirus exposure and HLA in healthy donors. The table came from immunoSEQ multiplex PCR; TCRdb's copy has only in-frame clones and leaves some out. The sample shows 90,000 to 130,000 clones, approximately 95% of them seen only once. Sequencing was performed on PBMCs. The receptors derive from a woman under 30 in good health and CMV-seronegative.

This chain connects TRBV5-8 to TRBJ1-1; D gene unclear. V lost 5 bases and J lost 1, with 27 bases in between. Germline CDR1 reads SGHTS; CDR2 reads YDEGEE. The CDR3 extends over 19 amino acids. The CDR3 here is CASRYYVYPSRHWNTEAFF. The CDR3 DNA is TGTGCCAGCAGATATTACGTTTATCCTTCCCGACATTGGAACACTGAAGCTTTCTTT.

This chain links TRBV6-4 with TRBJ2-6; D is perhaps TRBD2 (5 bases). In germline, CDR1 is MRHNA, CDR2 SNTAGT. Trimming shortened V by 3 bases and J by 3 bases, and 9 bases separated the two germline ends. The CDR3 totals 15 residues. DNA for the CDR3: TGTGCCAGCAGTGAAGAGGGCGGTGGGGCCAACGTCCTGACTTTC. Its translation: CASSEEGGGANVLTF.

The CDR3 DNA sequence: TGTGCCAGCAGCTTAGCCAGACTAGCGGGGGGGAGCGGCAATGAGCAGTTCTTC. It encodes CASSLARLAGGSGNEQFF. The chain joins TRBV7-8 to TRBJ2-1; 14 bases are shared with TRBD2. The CDR3 has 18 residues. Germline V gene sequence: CDR1 SGHVS, CDR2 FQNEAQ. Trimming cost V 0 bases and J 6 bases; bases outside gene matches: 7.

V usage is TRBV5-1 and J usage is TRBJ1-1; D not certain. This CDR3 is 15 amino acids long. Germline V gene sequence: CDR1 SGHRS, CDR2 YFSETQ. The germline V and J ends were trimmed by 6 bases and 0 bases, with 15 bases remaining between them. CDR3 sequence (DNA): TGCGCCAGCACCTTCCAGAGCGGGATGAACACTGAAGCTTTCTTT. Translated, it gives CASTFQSGMNTEAFF.

The chain recombines TRBV30 with TRBJ1-5; D is possibly TRBD1 (6 bases). The length of the CDR3 is 13 residues. V shed 2 bases and J shed 6 bases, with 11 bases lying between them. Germline assignment: CDR1 GTSNPN and CDR2 SVGIG (reference sequence). The chain's CDR3 is CAWSRDNSQPQHF. CDR3 DNA: TGTGCCTGGAGTCGGGACAATAGTCAGCCCCAGCATTTT.

The rearrangement joins TRBV10-2 to TRBJ2-1; 9 bases are shared with TRBD2. The length of the CDR3 is 14 residues. J was trimmed by 6 bases and V by 7 bases; bases with no gene match: 7. Germline V gene lookup returns CDR1 WSHSY and CDR2 SAAADI. The CDR3 nucleotides are TGCGCCAGCACGACTAGCGGCATATTCAATGAGCAGTTCTTC. It specifies CASTTSGIFNEQFF.

V is TRBV6-1 and J is TRBJ2-5; tentatively, D is TRBD1 (7 bases). Trimming removed 4 bases at V and 7 bases at J, with 13 bases between. The CDR3 contains 13 residues. CDR1 MNHNS and CDR2 SASEGT come from the germline V gene. The CDR3 DNA sequence: TGTGCCAGCAGTGGTGGACAGGAGGGGACCCAGTACTTC. Translated, it gives CASSGGQEGTQYF.

The chain links TRBV2 to TRBJ2-1, with D tentatively TRBD2 (5 bases). Germline V lookup: CDR1 SNHLY, CDR2 FYNNEI. V lost 8 bases and J lost 10, with 12 bases in between. The length of the CDR3 is 11 residues. The CDR3 region is CASGLDWEQFF. CDR3 nucleotide sequence: TGTGCCAGCGGGTTGGACTGGGAGCAGTTCTTC.

The V gene is TRBV30, the J gene TRBJ1-3; TRBD1 agrees at 7 bases. The V and J ends lost 2 bases and 7 bases, in that order; junction bases with no gene match: 11. CDR1 GTSNPN and CDR2 SVGIG come from the germline V gene (reference sequence). The CDR3 has 15 amino acids. The CDR3 protein is CAWSPGEGARNTIYF. The DNA for the CDR3 is TGTGCCTGGAGTCCGGGCGAGGGGGCAAGGAACACCATATATTTT.

The V and J genes are TRBV6-5 and TRBJ2-3; D may be TRBD2 (6 bases). CDR1 is MNHEY and CDR2 is SVGAGI in the germline V gene. V was cut by 5 bases and J by 6 bases, with 15 bases left in between. CDR3 size: 14 residues. CDR3 loop: CASSHNFAGDTQYF. In DNA, the CDR3 is TGTGCCAGCAGTCATAACTTTGCGGGGGATACGCAGTATTTT.

This rearrangement joins TRBV7-3 to TRBJ1-6; TRBD1 aligns across 7 bases. V shed 5 bases, J shed 5 bases, and the junction held 3 bases outside the gene matches. The CDR3 has 14 amino acids. Germline CDR1 SGHTA, CDR2 FQGTGA. The CDR3 DNA sequence: TGTGCCAGCAGCAGACAGGGCAATAATTCACCCCTCCACTTT. Amino acids: CASSRQGNNSPLHF.

This chain links TRBV4-3 with TRBJ2-7; possibly TRBD1 for D (5 bases). V was shortened by 1 base and J by 1 base, with 11 bases between the two germline ends. Germline lookup yields CDR1 LGHNA and CDR2 YSLEER. This CDR3 contains 15 residues. The CDR3 loop is CASSQGSGRSYEQYF. DNA of the CDR3: TGCGCCAGCAGCCAAGGATCAGGGCGATCCTACGAGCAGTACTTC.

This sequence joins TRBV19 and TRBJ2-5; 9 bases match TRBD1. Germline trimming cut 5 bases from V and 5 bases from J; bases unmatched to any gene: 9. The CDR3 has 15 amino acids. The germline V gene encodes CDR1 LNHDA and CDR2 SQIVND (reference sequence). The CDR3 sequence: CASSRTGGQGETQYF. The CDR3 nucleotides are TGTGCCAGTAGTCGCACAGGGGGCCAGGGGGAGACCCAGTACTTC.

V and J are TRBV29-1 and TRBJ1-4; D remains unclear. V shed 4 bases and J shed 11 bases, with 20 bases lying between them. This CDR3 contains 14 residues. The germline V gene has CDR1 SQVTM and CDR2 ANQGSEA. The CDR3 here is CSVADSLWSGKLFF. In DNA, the CDR3 is TGCAGCGTTGCGGACTCCCTTTGGTCGGGCAAACTGTTTTTT. Full variable domain (rest looked up from reference TRBV29-1 and TRBJ1-4): SAVISQKPSRDICQRGTSLTIQCQVDSQVTMMFWYRQQPGQSLTLIATANQGSEATYESGFVIDKFPISRPNLTFSTLTVSNMSPEDSSIYLCSVADSLWSGKLFFGSGTQLSVL.

The chain joins TRBV7-8 to TRBJ1-2; possible D gene TRBD1, 5 bases. The CDR3 has 17 amino acids. Germline V gene data show CDR1 as SGHVS and CDR2 as FQNEAQ. V lost 2 bases and J 6 bases, leaving 22 bases between the germline ends. The CDR3 loop reads CASSLRGLPNTVHGYTF. The CDR3 DNA sequence: TGTGCCAGCAGCTTAAGGGGACTTCCTAATACCGTCCATGGCTACACCTTC.

The sample holds one count of this clone. The junction departs from the called germline gene at one end, perhaps through a read error. The V call is TRBV6-6, the J call TRBJ1-4, with 7 bases aligning to TRBD1. The CDR3 has 15 residues. Per the germline V gene, CDR1 is MNHNY and CDR2 is SVGAGI (reference sequence). CDR3 sequence reads: CASSYSGTANEKLFF. The DNA of the CDR3 is TGTGCCAGCAGCTACTCCGGGACAGCAAATGAAAAACTGTTTTTT.

The chain couples TRBV6-1 to TRBJ1-2; maybe TRBD1 (5 bases). Germline V gene sequence: CDR1 MNHNS, CDR2 SASEGT. V lost 6 bases, J lost 2 bases, and 13 bases lay in between. The CDR3 has 14 residues. The CDR3 protein is CASSPQTANYGYTF. The CDR3 DNA follows: TGTGCCAGCAGCCCCCAGACAGCGAACTATGGCTACACCTTC.

V gene TRBV9 combines with J gene TRBJ1-2, with TRBD1 as a possible D gene (6 bases). This CDR3 spans 16 amino acids. CDR1 is SGDLS and CDR2 is YYNGEE in the germline V gene. Between the trimmed V and J ends, which lost 0 bases and 0 bases, there was a span of 12 bases. The CDR3 DNA is TGTGCCAGCAGCGTAGAGGGACACGCTACTAACTATGGCTACACCTTC. Translating gives CASSVEGHATNYGYTF. The complete variable domain, with remaining parts taken from reference TRBV9 and TRBJ1-2, reads DSGVTQTPKHLITATGQRVTLRCSPRSGDLSVYWYQQSLDQGLQFLIQYYNGEERAKGNILERFSAQQFPDLHSELNLSSLELGDSALYFCASSVEGHATNYGYTFGSGTRLTVV.

The chain is built from TRBV6-5 and TRBJ1-2; possibly TRBD1 for D (6 bases). V dropped 2 bases and J dropped 4 bases, with 11 bases sitting between them. This CDR3 has 14 residues. The germline gives CDR1 MNHEY, CDR2 SVGAGI. The CDR3 DNA sequence: TGTGCCAGCAGTTACCAACAACAGGGCTATGGCTACACCTTC. Translated: CASSYQQQGYGYTF.

The chain couples TRBV19 to TRBJ2-7; the D gene is possibly TRBD2 (7 bases). Deletions cut 0 bases from V and 6 bases from J, with 9 bases between. The CDR3 sequence is 13 residues long. Germline values: CDR1 LNHDA, CDR2 SQIVND (reference sequence). DNA for the CDR3: TGTGCCAGTAGTATAGATGCGGGGGCCGAGCAGTACTTC. This codes for CASSIDAGAEQYF.

Worth noting for this clone: Distinct nucleotide sequences in the sample also encode this CDR3. The J gene is TRBJ2-1, the V gene TRBV7-2; 8 nucleotides match TRBD2. The V gene's germline CDR1 is SGHTA and CDR2 FQGNSA. Unmatched junction bases numbered 0, after V lost 1 base and J lost 4 bases. The CDR3 is 14 amino acids. DNA of the CDR3: TGTGCCAGCAGCTTAGGACTAGCGTACAATGAGCAGTTCTTC. Protein: CASSLGLAYNEQFF. Filled out from reference TRBV7-2 and TRBJ2-1, the complete variable domain reads GAGVSQSPSNKVTEKGKDVELRCDPISGHTALYWYRQSLGQGLEFLIYFQGNSAPDKSGLPSDRFSAERTGGSVSTLTIQRTQQEDSAVYLCASSLGLAYNEQFFGPGTRLTVL.